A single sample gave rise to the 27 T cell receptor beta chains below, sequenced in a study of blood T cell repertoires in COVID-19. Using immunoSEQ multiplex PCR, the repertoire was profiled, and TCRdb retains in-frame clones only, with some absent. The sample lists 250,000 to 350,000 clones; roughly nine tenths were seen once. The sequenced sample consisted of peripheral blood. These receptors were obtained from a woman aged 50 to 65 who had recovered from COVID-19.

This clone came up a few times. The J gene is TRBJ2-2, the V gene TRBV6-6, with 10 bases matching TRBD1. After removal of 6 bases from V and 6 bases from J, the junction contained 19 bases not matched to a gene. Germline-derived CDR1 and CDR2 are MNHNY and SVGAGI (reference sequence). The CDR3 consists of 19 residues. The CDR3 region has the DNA TGTGCCAGCAGCTCTAAGGACTCGGGACAGGGGAATGCCGCCGGGGAGCTGTTTTTT. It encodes CASSSKDSGQGNAAGELFF.

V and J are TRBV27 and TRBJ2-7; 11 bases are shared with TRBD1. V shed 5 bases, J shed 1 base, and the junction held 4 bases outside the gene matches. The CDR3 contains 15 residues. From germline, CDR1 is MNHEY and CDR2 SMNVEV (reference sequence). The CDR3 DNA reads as TGTGCCAGCAGTGCCGGGACAGGGGGATCCTACGAGCAGTACTTC. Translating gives CASSAGTGGSYEQYF.

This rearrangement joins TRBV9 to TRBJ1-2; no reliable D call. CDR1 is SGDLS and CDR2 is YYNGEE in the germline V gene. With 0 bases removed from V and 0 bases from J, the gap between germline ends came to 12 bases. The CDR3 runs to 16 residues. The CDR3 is CASSVAKGDTNYGYTF. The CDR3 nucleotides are TGTGCCAGCAGCGTAGCGAAGGGAGACACTAACTATGGCTACACCTTC.

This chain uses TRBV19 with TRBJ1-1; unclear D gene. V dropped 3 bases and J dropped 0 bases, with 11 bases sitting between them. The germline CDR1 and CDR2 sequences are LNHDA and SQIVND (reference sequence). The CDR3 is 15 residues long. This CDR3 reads CASSMSPNMNTEAFF. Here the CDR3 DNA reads TGTGCCAGTAGTATGTCTCCCAACATGAACACTGAAGCTTTCTTT.

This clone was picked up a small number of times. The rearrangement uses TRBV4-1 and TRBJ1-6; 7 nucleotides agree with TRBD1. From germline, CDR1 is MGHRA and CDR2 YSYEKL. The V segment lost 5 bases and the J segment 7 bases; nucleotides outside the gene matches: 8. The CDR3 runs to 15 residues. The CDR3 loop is CASSITGTENSPLHF. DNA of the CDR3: TGCGCCAGCAGCATAACCGGGACAGAGAATTCACCCCTCCACTTT.

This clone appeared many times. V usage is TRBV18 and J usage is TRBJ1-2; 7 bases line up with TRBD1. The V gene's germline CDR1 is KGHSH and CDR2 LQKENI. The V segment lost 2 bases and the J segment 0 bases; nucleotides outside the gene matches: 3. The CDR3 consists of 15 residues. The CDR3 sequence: CASSPNRGTNYGYTF. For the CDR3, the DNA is TGTGCCAGCTCACCAAACAGGGGAACTAACTATGGCTACACCTTC.

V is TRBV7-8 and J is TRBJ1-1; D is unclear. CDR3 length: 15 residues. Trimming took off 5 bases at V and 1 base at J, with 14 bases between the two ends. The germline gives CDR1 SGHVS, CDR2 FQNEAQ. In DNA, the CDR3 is TGTGCCAGCAGCCCACAAGCGGGTAAGAACACTGAAGCTTTCTTT. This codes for CASSPQAGKNTEAFF.

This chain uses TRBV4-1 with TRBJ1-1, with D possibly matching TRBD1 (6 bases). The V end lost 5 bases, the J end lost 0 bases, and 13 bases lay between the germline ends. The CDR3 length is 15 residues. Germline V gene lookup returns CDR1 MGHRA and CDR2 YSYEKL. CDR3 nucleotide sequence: TGCGCCAGCAGCGAAACAGGGTCATTGAACACTGAAGCTTTCTTT. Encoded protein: CASSETGSLNTEAFF.

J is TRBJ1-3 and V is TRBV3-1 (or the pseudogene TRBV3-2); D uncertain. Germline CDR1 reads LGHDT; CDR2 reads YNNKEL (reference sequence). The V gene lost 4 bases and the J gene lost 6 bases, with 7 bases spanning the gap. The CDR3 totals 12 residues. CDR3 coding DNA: TGTGCCAGCAGCCCATCCCAAAACACCATATATTTT. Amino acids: CASSPSQNTIYF.

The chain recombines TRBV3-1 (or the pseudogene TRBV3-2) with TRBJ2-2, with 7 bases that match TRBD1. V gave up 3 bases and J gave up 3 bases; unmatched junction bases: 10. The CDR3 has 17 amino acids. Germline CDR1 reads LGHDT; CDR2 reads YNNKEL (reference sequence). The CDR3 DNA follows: TGTGCCAGCAGCCAGGTCCAGACAGGGTTCGACACCGGGGAGCTGTTTTTT. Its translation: CASSQVQTGFDTGELFF.

The DNA for the CDR3 is TGTGCCAGCAGCTTGTTTACAAGGGACAGAGGCTACGAGCAGTACTTC. Its protein product is CASSLFTRDRGYEQYF. V usage is TRBV7-6 and J usage is TRBJ2-7; TRBD1 agrees at 7 bases. The CDR3 has 16 residues. Germline CDR1 reads SGHVS; CDR2 reads FNYEAQ. With 3 bases clipped from V and 3 bases from J, the junction kept 11 bases outside the gene matches.

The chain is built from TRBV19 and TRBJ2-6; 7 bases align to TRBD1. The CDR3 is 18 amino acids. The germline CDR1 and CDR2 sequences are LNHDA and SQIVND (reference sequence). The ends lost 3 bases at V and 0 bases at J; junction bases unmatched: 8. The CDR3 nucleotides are TGTGCCAGTAGTATGCGTAAGGGGGCCGTCTCTGGGGCCAACGTCCTGACTTTC. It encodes CASSMRKGAVSGANVLTF.

CDR3 residues: CASSHTGVYGYTF. CDR3 DNA sequence: TGCGCCAGCAGCCATACAGGTGTCTATGGCTACACCTTC. This sequence joins TRBV4-1 and TRBJ1-2; weak D call: TRBD1 (5 bases). Trimming left V 3 bases short and J 4 bases short, with 9 bases between. Germline lookup yields CDR1 MGHRA and CDR2 YSYEKL. The CDR3 covers 13 residues.

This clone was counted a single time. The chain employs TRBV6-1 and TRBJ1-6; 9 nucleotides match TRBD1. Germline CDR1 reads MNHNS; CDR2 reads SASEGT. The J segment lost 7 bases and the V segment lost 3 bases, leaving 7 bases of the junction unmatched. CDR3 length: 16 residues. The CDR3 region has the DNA TGTGCCAGCAGTGATCTACAGGGGGCGCAGAATTCACCCCTCCACTTT. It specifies CASSDLQGAQNSPLHF.

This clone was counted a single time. The CDR3 nucleotides read TGCGCCAGCAGCCAAGATCCCAGAGGGACTGTAAGCTCCTACAATGAGCAGTTCTTC. It translates to CASSQDPRGTVSSYNEQFF. The J gene is TRBJ2-1, the V gene TRBV4-3; tentatively, D is TRBD2 (6 bases). The CDR3 loop spans 19 amino acids. V lost 0 bases to trimming and J lost 0 bases, with 18 bases between them. Germline V gene sequence: CDR1 LGHNA, CDR2 YSLEER.

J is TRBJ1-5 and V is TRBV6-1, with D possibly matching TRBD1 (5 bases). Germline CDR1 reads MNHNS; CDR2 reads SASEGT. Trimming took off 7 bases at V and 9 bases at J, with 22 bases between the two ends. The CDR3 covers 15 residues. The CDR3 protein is CASKKDDSRSRPQHF. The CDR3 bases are TGTGCCAGCAAAAAAGACGACAGTCGTAGTCGGCCCCAGCATTTT.

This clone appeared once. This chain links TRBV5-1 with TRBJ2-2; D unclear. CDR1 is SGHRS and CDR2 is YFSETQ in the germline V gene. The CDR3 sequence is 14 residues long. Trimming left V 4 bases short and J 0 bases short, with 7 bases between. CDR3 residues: CASSTQTNTGELFF. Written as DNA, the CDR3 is TGCGCCAGCAGCACCCAGACGAACACCGGGGAGCTGTTTTTT.

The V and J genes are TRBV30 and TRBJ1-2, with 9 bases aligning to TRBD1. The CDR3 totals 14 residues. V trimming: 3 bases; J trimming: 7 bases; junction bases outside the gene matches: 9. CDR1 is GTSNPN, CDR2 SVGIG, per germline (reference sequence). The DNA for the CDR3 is TGTGCCTGGAGGCGCCGGGACAGGGACTTTGGCTACACCTTC. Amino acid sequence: CAWRRRDRDFGYTF.

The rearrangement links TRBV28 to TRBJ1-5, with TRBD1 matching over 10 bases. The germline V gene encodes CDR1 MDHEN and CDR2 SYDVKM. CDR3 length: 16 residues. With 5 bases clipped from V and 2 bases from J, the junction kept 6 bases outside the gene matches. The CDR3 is CASSPAGTGGNQPQHF. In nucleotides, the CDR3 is TGTGCCAGCAGTCCTGCCGGGACAGGGGGCAATCAGCCCCAGCATTTT.

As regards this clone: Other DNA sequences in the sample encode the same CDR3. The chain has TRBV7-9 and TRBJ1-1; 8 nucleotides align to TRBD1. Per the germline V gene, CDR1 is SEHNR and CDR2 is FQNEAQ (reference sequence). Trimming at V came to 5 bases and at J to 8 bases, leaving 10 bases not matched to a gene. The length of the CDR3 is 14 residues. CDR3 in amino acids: CASSPDRGFTEAFF. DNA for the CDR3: TGTGCCAGCAGCCCTGACAGGGGATTCACCGAAGCTTTCTTT.

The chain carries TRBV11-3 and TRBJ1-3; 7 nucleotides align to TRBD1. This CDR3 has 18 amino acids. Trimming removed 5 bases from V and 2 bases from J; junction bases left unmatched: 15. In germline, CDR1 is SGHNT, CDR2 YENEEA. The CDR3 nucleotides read TGTGCCAGCAGCCCCTGTTCCGACAGGGACGAAGCTGGAAACACCATATATTTT. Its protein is CASSPCSDRDEAGNTIYF.

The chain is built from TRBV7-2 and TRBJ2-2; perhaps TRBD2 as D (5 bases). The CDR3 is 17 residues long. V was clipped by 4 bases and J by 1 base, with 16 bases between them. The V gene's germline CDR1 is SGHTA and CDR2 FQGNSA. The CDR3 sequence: CASSSAYWRKNTGELFF. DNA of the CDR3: TGTGCCAGCAGCTCCGCTTATTGGAGGAAGAACACCGGGGAGCTGTTTTTT.

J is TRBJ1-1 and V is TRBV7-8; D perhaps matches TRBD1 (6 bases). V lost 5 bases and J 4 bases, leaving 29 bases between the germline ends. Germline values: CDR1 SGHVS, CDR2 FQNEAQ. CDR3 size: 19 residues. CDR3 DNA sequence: TGTGCCAGCAGCCCGATCGGGGGGGGCCTGCTTCTTCCTGGCACTGAAGCTTTCTTT. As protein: CASSPIGGGLLLPGTEAFF.

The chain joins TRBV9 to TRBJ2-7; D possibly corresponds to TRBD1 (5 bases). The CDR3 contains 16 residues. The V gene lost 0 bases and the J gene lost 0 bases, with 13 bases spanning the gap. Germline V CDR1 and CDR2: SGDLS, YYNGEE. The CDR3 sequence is CASSVGSGMSSYEQYF. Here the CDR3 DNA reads TGTGCCAGCAGCGTAGGGTCAGGGATGAGCTCCTACGAGCAGTACTTC.

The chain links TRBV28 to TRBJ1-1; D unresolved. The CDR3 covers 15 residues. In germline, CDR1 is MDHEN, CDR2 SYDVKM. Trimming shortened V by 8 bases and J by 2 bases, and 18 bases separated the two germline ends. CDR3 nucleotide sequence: TGTGCCAGCTCTTTTACTACCCCGGGAAACACTGAAGCTTTCTTT. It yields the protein CASSFTTPGNTEAFF.

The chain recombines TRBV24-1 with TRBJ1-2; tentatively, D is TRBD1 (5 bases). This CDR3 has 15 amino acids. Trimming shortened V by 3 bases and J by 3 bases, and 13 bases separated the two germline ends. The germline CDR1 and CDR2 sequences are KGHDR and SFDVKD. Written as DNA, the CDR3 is TGTGCCACCAGTGATCGTGGGGCCTCACACTATGGCTACACCTTC. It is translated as CATSDRGASHYGYTF.

The CDR3 spells CASSLPPMNTEAFF. The CDR3 nucleotides read TGTGCCAGCAGCTTACCCCCTATGAACACTGAAGCTTTCTTT. The gene calls are TRBV7-2 and TRBJ1-1; no clear D. The germline gives CDR1 SGHTA, CDR2 FQGNSA. With 2 bases removed from V and 0 bases from J, the gap between germline ends came to 7 bases. The CDR3 runs to 14 residues.